The entry below gives a single T cell receptor beta chain sequence along with its context. The sample originates from a study of control samples from healthy donors and cancer patients. Profiled with immunoSEQ multiplex PCR; TCRdb holds only in-frame clones, not every one. This sample has fewer than 200,000 clones; approximately 92% occur once, and the top ten carry roughly 4%. The source of this sequence is an older woman in good health. The specimen sequenced was blood.

CDR3 sequence: CAIKGQRSPQDTQYF. DNA of the CDR3: TGTGCCATCAAGGGACAGCGATCCCCCCAAGATACGCAGTATTTT. The chain combines TRBV10-3 with TRBJ2-3, with 7 bases lining up with TRBD1. Germline CDR1 and CDR2: ENHRY and SYGVKD. This CDR3 is built from 15 residues. V lost 7 bases, J lost 5 bases, and 12 bases stayed unmatched.